This T cell receptor (beta chain) was documented in a study of blood T cell repertoires in COVID-19. Whole-study context: Researchers got acute and convalescent COVID-19 samples from the United States, Italy and Spain. Sample material is recorded as cDNA or gDNA derived from T cells, B-cell-depleted T cells, or PBMCs.

The germline CDR1 and CDR2 sequences are SGHDT and YYEEEE. The CDR3 contains 15 residues. The V gene lost 0 bases and the J gene lost 4 bases, with 13 bases spanning the gap. Original methodology: Estimation of nucleated cell counts relied on the amplification of reference gene primers. TCRdb keeps only in-frame clones here, not all; method: immunoSEQ multiplex PCR. V and J calls and clone size come straight from that table; D and trimming were deduced from the DNA. The sample lists over 50,000 clones, around 85% occurring once. The material sequenced was peripheral blood. This clonotype was obtained from a human donor in a cohort sampled during active COVID-19. This sequence joins TRBV5-6 and TRBJ2-5; the D gene is possibly TRBD2 (6 bases). The CDR3 is CASSLAPSVGETQYF. As DNA, the CDR3 is TGTGCCAGCAGCTTGGCCCCTAGCGTGGGAGAGACCCAGTACTTC.